This is a list of T cell receptor beta chains from one sample in a study of blood T cell repertoires in COVID-19. TCRdb keeps only in-frame clones here, not all; method: immunoSEQ multiplex PCR. The sample lists roughly 120,000 clones; 80% to 90% were seen once. Sample: peripheral blood. These receptors were taken from a man in his sixties or seventies who had recovered from COVID-19. Both conserved end residues are part of each CDR3. D genes are given only for firm matches. A clone size is listed for some rows: how often the clone was seen (once, few, many), or a class if it is expanded.

NA	NA	TRBV10-3	TRBJ2-3	TGTGCCATCAGTGAGCTCCGCAGGTGGAATTTT	CAISELRRWNF
TRBD2	NA	TRBV5-1	TRBJ2-3	TGCGCCAGCAGGGGGGGGACTAGCACAGATACGCAGTATTTT	CASRGGTSTDTQYF
TRBD1	NA	TRBV30	TRBJ1-2	TGTGCCTGGAGTGTACCCCGGACAGGGGGCTATGGCTACACCTTC	CAWSVPRTGGYGYTF
NA	NA	TRBV7-9	TRBJ1-5	TGTGCCAGCAGCCGGGGGTCTTGGGATCAGCCCCAGCATTTT	CASSRGSWDQPQHF
NA	once	TRBV5-4	TRBJ1-1	TGTGCCAGCAGCTTGGCCCAGAACACTGAAGCTTTCTTT	CASSLAQNTEAFF
TRBD1	NA	TRBV19	TRBJ1-1	TGTGCCAGTAGTCCTAGACAGGGAAGGAATTCTGAAGCTTTCTTT	CASSPRQGRNSEAFF
TRBD2	once	TRBV6-5	TRBJ2-7	TGTGCCACTAGGACTAGCGGGAACTACGAGCAGTACTTC	CATRTSGNYEQYF
TRBD2	NA	TRBV10-3	TRBJ2-3	TGTGCCATCAGTGGGACTAGCGGGAACCCAGATACGCAGTATTTT	CAISGTSGNPDTQYF
NA	NA	TRBV9	TRBJ2-3	TGTGCCAGCAGCGTAGCTTCGGTAAGCGCGGATACGCAGTATTTT	CASSVASVSADTQYF
TRBD2	NA	TRBV5-5	TRBJ2-7	TGTGCCAGCAGCGACGCCAGGGAAGCGGGAGAGCAGTACTTC	CASSDAREAGEQYF
NA	NA	TRBV30	TRBJ1-1	TGTGCCTGGAGCTACGGAGGCAGCACTGAAGCTTTCTTT	CAWSYGGSTEAFF
TRBD2	NA	TRBV2	TRBJ2-2	TGTGCCAGCAGTCAGACTAGCGGGTGGAACACCGGGGAGCTGTTTTTT	CASSQTSGWNTGELFF
TRBD1	NA	TRBV5-1	TRBJ1-2	TGCGCCAGCAGCTTGGAGACAGGGGAGGTCTATGGCTACACCTTC	CASSLETGEVYGYTF
TRBD1	NA	TRBV7-3	TRBJ2-2	TGTGCCAGCAGCTTGTCCAGGGGGTTCACCGGGGAGCTGTTTTTT	CASSLSRGFTGELFF
TRBD1	NA	TRBV7-3	TRBJ2-2	TGTGCCAGCAGCACTACAGGGGCCCCCACCGGGGAGCTGTTTTTT	CASSTTGAPTGELFF
NA	NA	TRBV30	TRBJ1-2	TGTGCCTGGAGCACTCCGGGACATACGGGCTACACCTTC	CAWSTPGHTGYTF
TRBD1	few	TRBV5-4	TRBJ1-2	TGTGCCAGCAGCTGGGTGGACAGGGGGAAAGGCTACACCTTC	CASSWVDRGKGYTF
NA	NA	TRBV18	TRBJ1-1	TGTGCCAGCTCCCCCTCCGCAGCCGAGGGCACTGAAGCTTTCTTT	CASSPSAAEGTEAFF
TRBD1	NA	TRBV27	TRBJ2-3	TGTGCCAGCAGTTCCGGGACAGTCAGCACAGATACGCAGTATTTT	CASSSGTVSTDTQYF
NA	NA	TRBV12-3/TRBV12-4	TRBJ2-7	TGTGCCAGCAGTTTATCAGGGCCCGAGCAGTACTTC	CASSLSGPEQYF